The 24 T cell receptor beta chains below were found in one sample sequenced in a study of shared clonotypes between healthy human individuals. Some clones are missing from TCRdb's copy, which holds only in-frame ones; the method was immunoSEQ multiplex PCR. In the table there are over a million clones, about 74% of which are singletons. Sequenced input: memory CD4+ T cells sorted from blood. Specified subset: CD45RA-negative fraction. The receptor source for this set is a young man in good health.

J is TRBJ1-4 and V is TRBV5-1; 7 bases are a match to TRBD1. This CDR3 is built from 14 residues. V lost 4 bases and J lost 8; bases outside the gene matches: 8. Germline lookup yields CDR1 SGHRS and CDR2 YFSETQ. As DNA, the CDR3 is TGCGCCAGCAGCGAGGGACAGCCCGGGGAAAAACTGTTTTTT. Translated: CASSEGQPGEKLFF.

The CDR3 DNA sequence: TGCGCCAGCAGCTTGTCAGCAGGTCAGGGTCAAGAGACCCAGTACTTC. It yields the protein CASSLSAGQGQETQYF. The rearrangement joins TRBV5-1 to TRBJ2-5, with D possibly being TRBD1 (5 bases). The ends were cut back, 1 base at V and 2 bases at J, with 15 bases in the middle. There are 16 residues in the CDR3. The germline V gene encodes CDR1 SGHRS and CDR2 YFSETQ.

This clone came up many times. As DNA, the CDR3 is TGTGCCGGTGACAGGGGAGGCTATGGCTACACCTTC. It specifies CAGDRGGYGYTF. The V call is TRBV30, the J call TRBJ1-2, with 8 bases lining up with TRBD1. CDR1 GTSNPN and CDR2 SVGIG come from the germline V gene (reference sequence). V trimming: 8 bases; J trimming: 4 bases; junction bases outside the gene matches: 6. This CDR3 is built from 12 residues.

V and J are TRBV2 and TRBJ1-2; 7 bases are shared with TRBD1. The CDR3 runs to 13 residues. The V and J ends lost 6 bases and 12 bases, in that order; junction bases with no gene match: 13. Germline-derived CDR1 and CDR2 are SNHLY and FYNNEI. Here the CDR3 reads CASSTAGQSLHTF. CDR3 coding DNA: TGTGCCAGCAGCACAGCGGGACAGTCCCTCCACACCTTC.

The V call is TRBV5-5, the J call TRBJ2-7, with 10 bases matching TRBD1. The length of the CDR3 is 15 residues. Per germline, CDR1 SGHKS and CDR2 YYEKEE (reference sequence). After removal of 5 bases from V and 5 bases from J, the junction contained 10 bases not matched to a gene. CDR3 bases: TGTGCCAGCAGTCGAACCGGGACAGGGGTGGACGAGCAGTACTTC. Amino acids: CASSRTGTGVDEQYF. The whole variable domain, remainder taken from reference TRBV5-5 and TRBJ2-7, is DAGVTQSPTHLIKTRGQQVTLRCSPISGHKSVSWYQQVLGQGPQFIFQYYEKEERGRGNFPDRFSARQFPNYSSELNVNALLLGDSALYLCASSRTGTGVDEQYFGPGTRLTVT.

The genes are TRBV4-3 and TRBJ2-2; 8 bases agree with TRBD1. The CDR3 is made up of 14 amino acids. The J segment lost 6 bases and the V segment lost 3 bases, leaving 3 bases of the junction unmatched. Germline-derived CDR1 and CDR2 are LGHNA and YSLEER. The CDR3 loop is CASSHDRGPGELFF. Here the CDR3 DNA reads TGCGCCAGCAGCCATGACAGGGGCCCCGGGGAGCTGTTTTTT.

This rearrangement joins TRBV6-1 to TRBJ1-5, with D perhaps matching TRBD1 (6 bases). V was pared by 3 bases and J by 5 bases, with 14 bases between. This CDR3 is built from 15 residues. From germline, CDR1 is MNHNS and CDR2 SASEGT. CDR3 residues: CASSDPRGGDQPQHF. CDR3 nucleotides: TGTGCCAGCAGTGACCCCAGGGGTGGGGATCAGCCCCAGCATTTT.

This clone has just a few counts. This chain connects TRBV7-8 to TRBJ2-5; D tentatively reads TRBD1 or TRBD2 (5 bases each). Trimming took 0 bases from V and 4 from J, leaving 12 bases between them. The V gene's germline CDR1 is SGHVS and CDR2 FQNEAQ. This CDR3 has 15 residues. The CDR3 coding sequence is TGTGCCAGCAGCTTAGCGCCGGGGCCTGGAGAGACCCAGTACTTC. Protein product: CASSLAPGPGETQYF.

This chain connects TRBV14 to TRBJ2-7, with unresolved D. This CDR3 comprises 12 residues. The ends were cut back, 1 base at V and 10 bases at J, with 11 bases in the middle. Germline CDR1 SGHDN, CDR2 FVKESK. CDR3: CASSQASALQYF. The CDR3 region has the DNA TGTGCCAGCAGCCAAGCATCAGCTCTTCAGTACTTC.

The V call is TRBV5-1, the J call TRBJ2-2, with TRBD2 matching 8 bases. The CDR3 is 15 residues long. Trimming took 6 bases from V and 6 from J; bases not matched to a gene: 10. CDR1 is SGHRS, CDR2 YFSETQ, per germline. The CDR3: CASIPAGVVAGELFF. The CDR3 bases are TGCGCCAGCATCCCAGCGGGAGTAGTAGCCGGGGAGCTGTTTTTT.

The CDR3 protein is CASSLLAGGWTDTQYF. The CDR3 DNA reads TGTGCCAGCAGCCTTCTAGCGGGAGGTTGGACAGATACGCAGTATTTT. The gene calls are TRBV7-2 and TRBJ2-3; 11 positions agree with TRBD2. V trimming: 5 bases; J trimming: 3 bases; junction bases outside the gene matches: 7. The CDR3 is 16 amino acids. CDR1 and CDR2 (germline): SGHTA, FQGNSA.

The chain has TRBV5-6 and TRBJ2-5, with D perhaps TRBD2 (5 bases). This CDR3 is 14 amino acids long. Germline V CDR1 and CDR2: SGHDT, YYEEEE. Trimming left V 0 bases short and J 5 bases short, with 11 bases between. Here the CDR3 DNA reads TGTGCCAGCAGCTTGGACTTCGCGGGTGAGACCCAGTACTTC. Translated: CASSLDFAGETQYF. Supplemented by reference TRBV5-6 and TRBJ2-5, the full variable domain reads DAGVTQSPTHLIKTRGQQVTLRCSPKSGHDTVSWYQQALGQGPQFIFQYYEEEERQRGNFPDRFSGHQFPNYSSELNVNALLLGDSALYLCASSLDFAGETQYFGPGTRLLVL.

This clone was seen once. The J gene is TRBJ2-7, the V gene TRBV6-4; no clear D gene. Germline loops: CDR1 MRHNA, CDR2 SNTAGT. V was clipped by 8 bases and J by 6 bases, with 14 bases between them. The CDR3 spans 12 residues. In DNA form, the CDR3 reads TGTGCCAGCCATTCGGTTGAACCCGAGCAGTACTTC. The encoded protein is CASHSVEPEQYF.

V gene TRBV7-9 combines with J gene TRBJ2-5; a weak D match, TRBD1 (8 bases). V was clipped by 5 bases and J by 3 bases, with 16 bases between them. Germline V gene lookup returns CDR1 SEHNR and CDR2 FQNEAQ (reference sequence). The CDR3 consists of 15 residues. CDR3 nucleotide sequence: TGTGCCAGCAGCGAGCGGACAGGGAGGGAAGAGACCCAGTACTTC. Its translation is CASSERTGREETQYF.

This rearrangement joins TRBV10-3 to TRBJ1-4; no firm D call. CDR3 length: 14 amino acids. V was clipped by 5 bases and J by 5 bases, with 12 bases between them. Germline V gives CDR1 ENHRY, CDR2 SYGVKD. CDR3 bases: TGTGCCATCAGTCAGGACGGAACGAATGAAAAACTGTTTTTT. Amino acids: CAISQDGTNEKLFF.

The V and J genes are TRBV7-2 and TRBJ2-1; D ambiguous. V lost 4 bases and J lost 9, with 16 bases in between. Germline values: CDR1 SGHTA, CDR2 FQGNSA. This CDR3 is built from 14 residues. The CDR3 here is CASSSISKIGEQFF. Here the CDR3 DNA reads TGTGCCAGCAGCTCTATATCTAAAATCGGTGAGCAGTTCTTC.

The chain couples TRBV7-9 to TRBJ2-1; tentatively, D is TRBD1 (6 bases). The ends were cut back, 6 bases at V and 8 bases at J, with 17 bases in the middle. This CDR3 spans 14 amino acids. The germline gives CDR1 SEHNR, CDR2 FQNEAQ (reference sequence). CDR3 sequence (DNA): TGTGCCAGCAGTAATTCGGCAGGGGCCCATGAGCAGTTCTTC. Its protein product is CASSNSAGAHEQFF.

This chain connects TRBV28 to TRBJ1-5; no clear D. Between the trimmed V and J ends, which lost 7 bases and 2 bases, there was a span of 15 bases. The germline V gene encodes CDR1 MDHEN and CDR2 SYDVKM. This CDR3 has 15 residues. CDR3: CASTGEGWGNQPQHF. CDR3 DNA sequence: TGTGCCAGCACTGGAGAGGGTTGGGGCAATCAGCCCCAGCATTTT. Variable domain in full (rest from reference TRBV28 and TRBJ1-5): DVKVTQSSRYLVKRTGEKVFLECVQDMDHENMFWYRQDPGLGLRLIYFSYDVKMKEKGDIPEGYSVSREKKERFSLILESASTNQTSMYLCASTGEGWGNQPQHFGDGTRLSIL.

The genes are TRBV7-9 and TRBJ2-7, with unresolved D. V lost 5 bases, J lost 4 bases, and 18 bases lay in between. Germline V CDR1 and CDR2: SEHNR, FQNEAQ (reference sequence). The CDR3 runs 15 residues. CDR3 region: CASSPPNPSRYEQYF. The CDR3, as DNA: TGTGCCAGCAGCCCCCCAAACCCCTCGAGGTACGAGCAGTACTTC. Full variable domain (remainder filled in from reference TRBV7-9 and TRBJ2-7): DTGVSQNPRHKITKRGQNVTFRCDPISEHNRLYWYRQTLGQGPEFLTYFQNEAQLEKSRLLSDRFSAERPKGSFSTLEIQRTEQGDSAMYLCASSPPNPSRYEQYFGPGTRLTVT.

The V call is TRBV28, the J call TRBJ2-2; D not resolved. This CDR3 is 14 amino acids long. The V and J ends lost 7 bases and 4 bases respectively, with 13 bases between them. CDR1 MDHEN and CDR2 SYDVKM come from the germline V gene. DNA for the CDR3: TGTGCCAGCACCCGCGTCCGTAGCACCGGGGAGCTGTTTTTT. It specifies CASTRVRSTGELFF.

This clone appeared once. The rearrangement joins TRBV6-5 to TRBJ2-7, with D perhaps given as TRBD1 or TRBD2 (5 bases each). CDR1 is MNHEY and CDR2 is SVGAGI in the germline V gene. Trimming shortened V by 5 bases and J by 6 bases, and 20 bases separated the two germline ends. The CDR3 is 15 residues long. CDR3 in DNA: TGTGCCAGCAGTACGCCTTCCGGGACGGCCACCGAGCAGTACTTC. Translating it yields CASSTPSGTATEQYF.

The V call is TRBV5-5, the J call TRBJ2-2; 9 bases line up with TRBD1. This CDR3 has 15 residues. Germline lookup yields CDR1 SGHKS and CDR2 YYEKEE (reference sequence). V lost 4 bases to trimming and J lost 7 bases; unmatched junction nucleotides: 8. CDR3 loop: CASSRDRAVYGELFF. The CDR3 nucleotides read TGTGCCAGCAGCCGGGACAGGGCTGTATACGGGGAGCTGTTTTTT. Using reference TRBV5-5 and TRBJ2-2 for the parts outside the CDR3, the full variable domain is DAGVTQSPTHLIKTRGQQVTLRCSPISGHKSVSWYQQVLGQGPQFIFQYYEKEERGRGNFPDRFSARQFPNYSSELNVNALLLGDSALYLCASSRDRAVYGELFFGEGSRLTVL.

The chain recombines TRBV27 with TRBJ2-1; 8 bases are shared with TRBD2. CDR1 MNHEY and CDR2 SMNVEV come from the germline V gene (reference sequence). The CDR3 loop spans 15 amino acids. V was pared by 7 bases and J by 3 bases, with 8 bases of the junction left unmatched. The CDR3 spells CASTSLAGRYNEQFF. The CDR3 DNA reads TGTGCCAGCACCTCATTAGCGGGGCGCTACAATGAGCAGTTCTTC.

This sequence joins TRBV11-2 and TRBJ2-7, with D perhaps matching TRBD1 or TRBD2 (5 bases each). V was pared by 1 base and J by 0 bases, with 10 bases between. Germline V gene sequence: CDR1 SGHAT, CDR2 FQNNGV. The CDR3 spans 15 residues. The DNA for the CDR3 is TGTGCCAGCAGCTTAGCGGGGCGGAGCTCCTACGAGCAGTACTTC. Protein sequence: CASSLAGRSSYEQYF. The variable domain in full, completed from reference TRBV11-2 and TRBJ2-7, reads EAGVAQSPRYKIIEKRQSVAFWCNPISGHATLYWYQQILGQGPKLLIQFQNNGVVDDSQLPKDRFSAERLKGVDSTLKIQPAKLEDSAVYLCASSLAGRSSYEQYFGPGTRLTVT.